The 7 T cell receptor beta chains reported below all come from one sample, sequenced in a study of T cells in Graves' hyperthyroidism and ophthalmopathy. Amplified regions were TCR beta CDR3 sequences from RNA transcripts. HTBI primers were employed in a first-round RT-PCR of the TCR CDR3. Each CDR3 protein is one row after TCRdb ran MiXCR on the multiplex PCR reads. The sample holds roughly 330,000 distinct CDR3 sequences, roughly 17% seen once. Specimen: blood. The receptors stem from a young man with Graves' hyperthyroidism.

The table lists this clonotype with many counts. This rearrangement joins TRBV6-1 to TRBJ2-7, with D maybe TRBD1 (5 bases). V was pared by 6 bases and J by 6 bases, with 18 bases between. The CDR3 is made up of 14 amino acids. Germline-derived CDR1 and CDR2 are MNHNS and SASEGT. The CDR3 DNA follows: TGTGCCAGCAGCCCCCCAGGGCAAGCGATCGAGCAGTACTTC. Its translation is CASSPPGQAIEQYF.

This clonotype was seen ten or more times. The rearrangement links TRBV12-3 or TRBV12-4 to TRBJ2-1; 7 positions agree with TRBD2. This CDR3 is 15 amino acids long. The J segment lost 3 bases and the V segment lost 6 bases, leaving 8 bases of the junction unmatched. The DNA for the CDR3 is TGTGCCAGCAGCCTGCTAGCGGATAACTACAATGAGCAGTTCTTC. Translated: CASSLLADNYNEQFF.

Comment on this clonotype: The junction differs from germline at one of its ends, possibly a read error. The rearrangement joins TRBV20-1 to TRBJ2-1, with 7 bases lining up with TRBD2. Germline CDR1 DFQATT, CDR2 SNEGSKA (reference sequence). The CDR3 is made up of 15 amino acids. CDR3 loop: CSARKASGPYNDQFF. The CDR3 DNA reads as TGCAGTGCTAGAAAAGCTAGCGGACCCTACAATGATCAGTTCTTC.

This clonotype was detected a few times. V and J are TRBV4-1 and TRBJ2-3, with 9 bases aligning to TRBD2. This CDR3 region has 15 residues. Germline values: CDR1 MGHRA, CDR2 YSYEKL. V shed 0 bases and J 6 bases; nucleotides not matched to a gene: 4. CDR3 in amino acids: CASSQDPAGGDTQYF. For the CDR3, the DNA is TGCGCCAGCAGCCAAGATCCAGCGGGAGGTGATACGCAGTATTTT.

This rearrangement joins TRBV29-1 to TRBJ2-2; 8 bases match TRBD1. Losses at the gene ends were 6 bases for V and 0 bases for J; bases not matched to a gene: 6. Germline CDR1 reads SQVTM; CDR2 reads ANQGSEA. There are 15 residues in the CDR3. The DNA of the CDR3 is TGCAGCGTAGCCCGGGACAGGCCGAACACCGGGGAGCTGTTTTTT. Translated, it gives CSVARDRPNTGELFF.

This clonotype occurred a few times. The CDR3 DNA sequence: TGTGCCAGCAGCAAGAGCGGGAGGGCCGGAGAGACCCAGTACTTC. Translating gives CASSKSGRAGETQYF. V is TRBV7-2 and J is TRBJ2-5; 10 positions match TRBD2. Per the germline V gene, CDR1 is SGHTA and CDR2 is FQGNSA. The CDR3 sequence is 15 residues long. The V segment lost 5 bases and the J segment 4 bases; nucleotides outside the gene matches: 7.

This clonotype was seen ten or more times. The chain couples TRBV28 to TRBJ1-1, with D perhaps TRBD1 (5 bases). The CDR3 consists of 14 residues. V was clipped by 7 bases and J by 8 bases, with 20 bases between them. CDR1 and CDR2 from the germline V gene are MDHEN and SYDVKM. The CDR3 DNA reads TGTGCCAGCACCCCCAGGGCACCCCGGCCCGAAGCTTTCTTT. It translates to CASTPRAPRPEAFF.